One T cell receptor (beta chain) is described in this entry. Its antigen is currently unknown. Germline CDR1 is SGHTA and CDR2 is FQGNSA. The CDR3 spans 14 residues. With 7 bases removed from V and 1 base from J, the gap between germline ends came to 13 bases. The data stem from a study of PD-L1 blockade in urothelial cancer. Study background: Males with bladder-origin urothelial cancer made up about 90% of the roughly 29 patients. Timepoints chosen for blood analysis were 3 weeks (second dose) and 6 weeks after treatment start. Overall study results and limits: The study found that durable-benefit patients expanded tumor-associated blood clones more at 3 weeks.

TCRdb's table, derived via immunoSEQ multiplex PCR, lists solely in-frame clones and lacks some. The sample carries about 45,000 clones, roughly 90% recorded once. Time point: pretreatment peripheral blood. V is TRBV7-2 and J is TRBJ1-1; tentatively, D is TRBD1 (6 bases). The specimen comprised PBMCs, sampled around atezolizumab (anti-PD-L1) treatment. This sequence originates from a donor over 35 with urothelial cancer. The CDR3 nucleotides read TGTGCCAGCACCCAGGGGAGGGCGAACACTGAAGCTTTCTTT. This gives the protein CASTQGRANTEAFF. The whole variable domain, filled in from reference TRBV7-2 and TRBJ1-1, reads GAGVSQSPSNKVTEKGKDVELRCDPISGHTALYWYRQSLGQGLEFLIYFQGNSAPDKSGLPSDRFSAERTGGSVSTLTIQRTQQEDSAVYLCASTQGRANTEAFFGQGTRLTVV.